A selection of T cell receptor beta chains follows, all from one sample in a study of blood T cells in healthy people across ages. MiXCR was run by TCRdb on the 5' RACE reads, yielding one entry per CDR3 protein. The repertoire holds more than 650,000 distinct CDR3 sequences, with about 20% as singletons. Material: blood. Every receptor here comes from a man between 70 and 80 years old in good health. The CDR3 runs from the conserved cysteine through the conserved F or W. Each record gives: J gene, V gene, CDR3 protein.

J: TRBJ1-2
V: TRBV7-2
CDR3: CASSLPVYSNGYTF

J: NA
V: TRBV10-2
CDR3: CASSPSGDPLYEQYF

J: TRBJ2-7
V: TRBV10-3
CDR3: CAIKDRASTEQYF

J: TRBJ1-5
V: TRBV18
CDR3: CASSPQGTASPQHF

J: TRBJ2-2
V: TRBV5-5
CDR3: CASSLEPNTGELFF

J: TRBJ2-3
V: TRBV6-1
CDR3: CASNPSLWDGRTDTQYF

J: TRBJ2-4
V: TRBV20-1
CDR3: CSARERESLAKNIQYF

J: TRBJ2-5
V: TRBV20-1
CDR3: CSALGQTGETQYF

J: TRBJ2-2
V: TRBV7-6
CDR3: CASSLGQGVTGELFF

J: TRBJ1-1
V: TRBV7-2
CDR3: CASSLVISGTEAFF

J: TRBJ2-3
V: TRBV29-1
CDR3: CSVEVGTRGLFVSDTQYF

J: TRBJ2-1
V: TRBV29-1
CDR3: CSAEGNNEQFF

J: TRBJ2-1
V: TRBV5-1
CDR3: CASSLDRTSSYNEQFF

J: TRBJ2-3
V: TRBV24-1
CDR3: CATSVPATDTQYF

J: NA
V: TRBV10-2
CDR3: CASSDKGSYEQYF

J: TRBJ2-1
V: TRBV11-2
CDR3: CASSLSPGLRGEQFF

J: TRBJ2-1
V: TRBV11-2
CDR3: CASSPRRRVTYNEQFF

J: TRBJ2-1
V: TRBV20-1
CDR3: CSARGLRSGEQKFF

J: TRBJ2-3
V: TRBV20-1
CDR3: CSVGESTDTQYF

J: TRBJ1-5
V: TRBV7-2
CDR3: CASSLDPRFQPQHF

J: TRBJ1-4
V: TRBV6-5
CDR3: CASTQDPAEKLFF

J: TRBJ1-1
V: TRBV6-5
CDR3: CASRDPSVKAFF

J: TRBJ1-4
V: TRBV12-3/TRBV12-4
CDR3: CASSLSPGTPINEKLFF

J: TRBJ2-4
V: TRBV28
CDR3: CASSLSGAPKNIQYF

J: TRBJ1-6
V: TRBV5-1
CDR3: CASSLTASSPLHF

J: TRBJ2-1
V: TRBV5-1
CDR3: CASSLGSSGRVGEQFF

J: TRBJ2-1
V: TRBV7-2
CDR3: CASSLGWGGTSGRRTYNEQFF

J: TRBJ2-4
V: TRBV12-3/TRBV12-4
CDR3: CASRLGTSQNIQYF

J: TRBJ1-2
V: TRBV12-3/TRBV12-4
CDR3: CASSSHYGTGGRYGYTF

J: TRBJ1-1
V: TRBV12-3/TRBV12-4
CDR3: CASSLIQTISFF

J: TRBJ2-7
V: TRBV7-9
CDR3: CASSQGQGNYEQYF

J: TRBJ2-3
V: TRBV2
CDR3: CASGLSGRTDTQYF

J: TRBJ2-1
V: TRBV5-1
CDR3: CASSQGTPSLTSYNEQFF

J: TRBJ2-2
V: TRBV4-2
CDR3: CASSQPGTTNTGELFF

J: TRBJ1-2
V: TRBV19
CDR3: CASSIMGQGVGYTF

J: TRBJ1-2
V: TRBV12-3/TRBV12-4
CDR3: CASSRPGTGQAF

J: TRBJ2-5
V: TRBV5-4
CDR3: CASSSSSDRETQYF

J: TRBJ2-1
V: TRBV20-1
CDR3: CSASSGGGHNEQFF

J: TRBJ2-5
V: TRBV10-3
CDR3: CAIRTNQETQYF

J: TRBJ2-1
V: TRBV10-3
CDR3: CAISEGLAGVTTYNEQFF

J: TRBJ1-2
V: TRBV6-1
CDR3: CASRVDTRDGYTF